The source of this TCR beta chain is a study of CD8+CD57+ T cells in acquired aplastic anemia. General observations from the study: Controls did not differ significantly from patients in CD8+ Simpson's diversity. The number of CD8+ CDR3 sequences shared by patients and controls was under 35.

The template for TCR beta VDJ and CDR3 sequence profiling was genomic DNA. TCRdb passed the reads through MiXCR, listing each CDR3 protein once. The sample lists about 150,000 distinct CDR3 sequences; 52% were seen once. This clonotype was seen at least ten times. Its antigen is not known. Patients included in sequencing had previously demonstrated CD8+CD57+ cell expansion by flow cytometry. Sequencing input: sorted CD4+, CD8+, or CD8+CD57+ T cells (not recorded which) from PBMCs. The TCR originated in a human donor with aplastic anemia.

This CDR3 is CASTPAGTFDTQYF. The DNA of the CDR3 is TGTGCCAGCACCCCCGCCGGGACTTTTGATACGCAGTATTTT. This chain connects TRBV5-6 to TRBJ2-3; TRBD2 might be the D (6 bases). Looked up from germline, CDR1 is SGHDT and CDR2 is YYEEEE. CDR3 length equals 14 residues. V was shortened by 6 bases and J by 6 bases, with 17 bases between the two germline ends. Supplemented by reference TRBV5-6 and TRBJ2-3, the full variable domain reads DAGVTQSPTHLIKTRGQQVTLRCSPKSGHDTVSWYQQALGQGPQFIFQYYEEEERQRGNFPDRFSGHQFPNYSSELNVNALLLGDSALYLCASTPAGTFDTQYFGPGTRLTVL.